These 11 T cell receptor beta chains were all obtained from the same sample, sequenced in a study of blood T cell repertoires in COVID-19. This table comes from immunoSEQ multiplex PCR, and its TCRdb copy is limited to in-frame clones, with some not included. This sample yields 170,000 or so clones, of which around 80% are seen a single time; 6.5% to 9% belongs to the top ten. Sequenced material: peripheral blood. These receptors originate from a woman in her thirties or forties with COVID-19, enrolled during active disease.

The CDR3 is CASSSRGDGYTF. Here the CDR3 DNA reads TGTGCCAGCAGTTCCAGGGGAGATGGCTACACCTTC. The V call is TRBV6-6, the J call TRBJ1-2, with D possibly being TRBD1 (6 bases). V shed 4 bases and J shed 6 bases, with 9 bases lying between them. This CDR3 spans 12 amino acids. CDR1 and CDR2 (germline): MNHNY, SVGAGI (reference sequence).

The chain employs TRBV2 and TRBJ1-5, with 7 nucleotides matching TRBD1. This CDR3 contains 14 residues. Trimming removed 5 bases from V and 5 bases from J; junction bases left unmatched: 6. Germline V CDR1 and CDR2: SNHLY, FYNNEI. CDR3: CASSNDREHQPQHF. The DNA of the CDR3 is TGTGCCAGCAGTAACGACAGGGAGCATCAGCCCCAGCATTTT.

This CDR3 is CASSYAGQGVKHEAFF. CDR3 DNA: TGTGCCAGCAGTTACGCGGGACAGGGGGTTAAACATGAAGCTTTCTTT. The chain is built from TRBV6-6 and TRBJ1-1, with 11 positions matching TRBD1. Germline CDR1 and CDR2: MNHNY and SVGAGI (reference sequence). The CDR3 is made up of 16 amino acids. V lost 2 bases, J lost 7 bases, and 9 bases stayed unmatched.

This chain connects TRBV27 to TRBJ1-2; 7 bases match TRBD1. The CDR3 has 12 residues. In germline, CDR1 is MNHEY, CDR2 SMNVEV (reference sequence). V trimming: 5 bases; J trimming: 6 bases; junction bases outside the gene matches: 3. The DNA of the CDR3 is TGTGCCAGCAGTCCCCAGGGGGATGGCTACACCTTC. As protein: CASSPQGDGYTF.

The V call is TRBV7-2, the J call TRBJ1-4, with 10 bases identical to TRBD1. The CDR3 extends over 15 amino acids. V shed 3 bases and J 5 bases; nucleotides not matched to a gene: 3. Germline V gives CDR1 SGHTA, CDR2 FQGNSA. The CDR3 DNA is TGTGCCAGCAGCTTGACAGGGGGCTTCAATGAAAAACTGTTTTTT. The encoded protein is CASSLTGGFNEKLFF. The entire variable domain, with the rest obtained from reference TRBV7-2 and TRBJ1-4, is as follows: GAGVSQSPSNKVTEKGKDVELRCDPISGHTALYWYRQSLGQGLEFLIYFQGNSAPDKSGLPSDRFSAERTGGSVSTLTIQRTQQEDSAVYLCASSLTGGFNEKLFFGSGTQLSVL.

J is TRBJ1-1 and V is TRBV27, with D tentatively TRBD1 (5 bases). From germline, CDR1 is MNHEY and CDR2 SMNVEV (reference sequence). Trimming cost V 7 bases and J 0 bases, with 12 bases left between them. There are 14 residues in the CDR3. The CDR3 DNA sequence: TGTGCCAGCATAAGACGGGGGATGAACACTGAAGCTTTCTTT. This translates into CASIRRGMNTEAFF.

CDR3 protein: CASSTKLQGRGQPQHF. The CDR3 DNA sequence: TGTGCCAGTTCGACTAAACTGCAGGGGAGGGGACAGCCCCAGCATTTT. The rearrangement uses TRBV19 and TRBJ1-5; D possibly corresponds to TRBD1 (6 bases). The germline V gene encodes CDR1 LNHDA and CDR2 SQIVND (reference sequence). V dropped 8 bases and J dropped 7 bases, with 24 bases sitting between them. The CDR3 is 16 amino acids.

V is TRBV27 and J is TRBJ2-7; 8 bases agree with TRBD2. With 3 bases clipped from V and 6 bases from J, the junction kept 4 bases outside the gene matches. Germline CDR1 is MNHEY and CDR2 is SMNVEV (reference sequence). There are 13 residues in the CDR3. CDR3 protein: CASSFWAGGEQYF. DNA for the CDR3: TGTGCCAGCAGTTTTTGGGCGGGGGGCGAGCAGTACTTC.

V usage is TRBV27 and J usage is TRBJ2-6; D is uncertain. V lost 4 bases and J lost 4, with 11 bases in between. Germline CDR1 is MNHEY and CDR2 is SMNVEV (reference sequence). This CDR3 is 15 amino acids long. The CDR3 reads CASSSTSTGANVLTF. The DNA for the CDR3 is TGTGCCAGCAGTTCAACCTCTACCGGGGCCAACGTCCTGACTTTC.

The chain uses TRBV6-5 and TRBJ1-1; 8 bases match TRBD1. CDR1 MNHEY and CDR2 SVGAGI come from the germline V gene. J was trimmed by 8 bases and V by 2 bases; bases with no gene match: 4. The CDR3 consists of 13 residues. CDR3 protein: CASSYHGQGEAFF. CDR3 bases: TGTGCCAGCAGTTACCACGGACAGGGAGAAGCTTTCTTT.

The genes are TRBV19 and TRBJ2-3; possibly TRBD1 for D (6 bases). The CDR3 has 13 amino acids. From germline, CDR1 is LNHDA and CDR2 SQIVND (reference sequence). With 6 bases removed from V and 4 bases from J, the gap between germline ends came to 11 bases. The DNA for the CDR3 is TGTGCCAGTAGGAAACAGGGTCCAGATACGCAGTATTTT. This gives the protein CASRKQGPDTQYF.